Shown below are 10 T cell receptor beta chains from a single sample sequenced in a study of OX40 agonist ivuxolimab in advanced cancers. Produced via immunoSEQ multiplex PCR; TCRdb's table is partial and in-frame only. The profile shows roughly 76,000 clones, 75% to 95% of them singletons. The material sequenced was CD4+ or CD8+ T cells sorted from blood, taken in a trial of the OX40 agonist ivuxolimab. Receptors originate from an adult with an advanced solid tumor such as melanoma, head and neck, liver or kidney cancer.

The chain is built from TRBV19 and TRBJ1-1; perhaps TRBD1 as D (5 bases). The CDR3 has 12 residues. The germline gives CDR1 LNHDA, CDR2 SQIVND (reference sequence). The ends were cut back, 5 bases at V and 5 bases at J, with 9 bases in the middle. CDR3 coding DNA: TGTGCCAGTAGTGAGGGACGTACTGAAGCTTTCTTT. It is translated as CASSEGRTEAFF.

This rearrangement joins TRBV5-8 to TRBJ1-5; TRBD1 aligns across 10 bases. Unmatched junction bases numbered 8, after V lost 4 bases and J lost 4 bases. The CDR3 covers 16 residues. The germline V gene has CDR1 SGHTS and CDR2 YDEGEE. The CDR3 bases are TGTGCCAGCAGCCCTGGACAGGGGGGGCCGAATCAGCCCCAGCATTTT. Amino acids: CASSPGQGGPNQPQHF.

The chain has TRBV7-9 and TRBJ2-7; D may be TRBD2 (5 bases). V lost 3 bases and J lost 5, with 8 bases in between. The CDR3 is 12 amino acids. Germline V lookup: CDR1 SEHNR, CDR2 FQNEAQ (reference sequence). CDR3 coding DNA: TGTGCCAGCAGCTTCCTAGCAAACGAGCAGTACTTC. Its protein product is CASSFLANEQYF.

This chain links TRBV28 with TRBJ1-1; 7 bases agree with TRBD1. Per the germline V gene, CDR1 is MDHEN and CDR2 is SYDVKM. Losses at the gene ends were 5 bases for V and 8 bases for J; bases not matched to a gene: 5. The CDR3 is 12 residues long. The CDR3, as DNA: TGTGCCAGCAGTCCGCCGGGACAGGAAGCTTTCTTT. It translates to CASSPPGQEAFF.

This clone has a single count. J is TRBJ1-6 and V is TRBV5-6; D is perhaps TRBD1 (5 bases). The CDR3 has 15 amino acids. Trimming pared 3 bases from V and 7 bases from J, leaving 14 bases between. Germline assignment: CDR1 SGHDT and CDR2 YYEEEE. The CDR3 DNA reads TGTGCCAGCAGCTCCGGGCAGGGATTCAATTCACCCCTCCACTTT. Translated, it gives CASSSGQGFNSPLHF.

This chain's CDR3 is CASSDSTHNEQFF. The CDR3 bases are TGTGCCAGCAGTGACTCTACCCACAATGAGCAGTTCTTC. The chain combines TRBV6-4 with TRBJ2-1; no reliable D call. The CDR3 has 13 amino acids. Trimming pared 0 bases from V and 5 bases from J, leaving 5 bases between. CDR1 is MRHNA, CDR2 SNTAGT, per germline.

The chain has TRBV27 and TRBJ2-2; a possible D gene is TRBD2 (5 bases). This CDR3 has 15 amino acids. CDR1 is MNHEY and CDR2 is SMNVEV in the germline V gene (reference sequence). The V gene lost 4 bases and the J gene lost 2 bases, with 11 bases spanning the gap. CDR3 amino acids: CASSSGLTNTGELFF. CDR3 sequence (DNA): TGTGCCAGCAGTTCCGGACTGACTAACACCGGGGAGCTGTTTTTT.

J is TRBJ2-7 and V is TRBV28, with a weak D call TRBD1 (5 bases). This CDR3 region has 14 residues. Germline V CDR1 and CDR2: MDHEN, SYDVKM. The V end was cut by 5 bases, the J end by 2 bases, with 13 bases between. CDR3 in amino acids: CASSPRGRTYEQYF. Written as DNA, the CDR3 is TGTGCCAGCAGTCCAAGGGGCAGAACCTACGAGCAGTACTTC. The entire variable domain, with the rest obtained from reference TRBV28 and TRBJ2-7, is as follows: DVKVTQSSRYLVKRTGEKVFLECVQDMDHENMFWYRQDPGLGLRLIYFSYDVKMKEKGDIPEGYSVSREKKERFSLILESASTNQTSMYLCASSPRGRTYEQYFGPGTRLTVT.

V gene TRBV5-6 combines with J gene TRBJ1-1; no reliable D call. Trimming removed 4 bases from V and 6 bases from J, with 13 bases in between. Germline assignment: CDR1 SGHDT and CDR2 YYEEEE. The CDR3 length is 13 residues. The CDR3 DNA is TGTGCCAGCAGCCTCGATCGAGTGGCTGAAGCTTTCTTT. It is translated as CASSLDRVAEAFF.

V and J are TRBV27 and TRBJ2-5; D gene uncertain. The germline CDR1 and CDR2 sequences are MNHEY and SMNVEV (reference sequence). This CDR3 contains 14 residues. The germline V and J ends were trimmed by 5 bases and 5 bases, with 15 bases remaining between them. Written as DNA, the CDR3 is TGTGCCAGCAGTCAAGGAATCCGGTACGAGACCCAGTACTTC. This sequence encodes CASSQGIRYETQYF.